The rows below give T cell receptor beta chains drawn from one sample of a study of cytomegalovirus exposure and HLA in healthy donors. This table comes from immunoSEQ multiplex PCR, and its TCRdb copy is limited to in-frame clones, with some not included. The data hold over 150,000 clones, with around 77% observed a single time. The sample consisted of PBMCs. Every receptor here comes from a woman in her 30s in good health and CMV-seronegative. The CDR3 runs from the conserved cysteine through the conserved F or W. The D gene is left open where the match is weak. Expanded clones get a size class; other rows say once, few or many, or leave the size out.

d_gene	v_gene	j_gene	abundance	len	CDR3aa
.	TRBV5-4	TRBJ1-2	.	14	CASSFINTNYGYTF
TRBD2	TRBV11-2	TRBJ2-5	few	15	CASSLGLAPQETQYF
.	TRBV30	TRBJ1-5	.	14	CAWSVDSRNQPQHF
.	TRBV2	TRBJ2-1	.	20	CASELVELGEFGSSYNEQFF
.	TRBV30	TRBJ2-1	.	12	CAWALGENEQFF
.	TRBV5-1	TRBJ1-1	.	14	CASSLFTVETEAFF
.	TRBV6-5	TRBJ1-5	once	13	CASSYLANQPQHF
TRBD1	TRBV9	TRBJ2-5	.	18	CASSIPGTGGAGPETQYF
TRBD1	TRBV4-1	TRBJ1-2	.	17	CASSRKGAGADNYGYTF
TRBD1	TRBV10-3	TRBJ2-2	.	15	CAISDGQGDTGELFF
.	TRBV7-7	TRBJ2-5	.	12	CASSPGQETQYF
TRBD2	TRBV27	TRBJ2-7	.	18	CASSPFALAGRSSHEQYF
TRBD1	TRBV7-6	TRBJ2-7	.	13	CASSRQGAYEQYF
TRBD1	TRBV4-1	TRBJ1-1	.	15	CASSARTGLNTEAFF
TRBD1	TRBV5-4	TRBJ2-7	.	14	CASSSMTGNYEQYF
TRBD2	TRBV10-1	TRBJ2-3	few	15	CARGPRTSRPDTQYF